Following are 21 T cell receptor beta chains from one sample sequenced in a study of T cells in Graves' hyperthyroidism and ophthalmopathy. Amplified TCR beta CDR3 regions came from RNA transcripts. Initially, a first-round RT-PCR of the TCR CDR3 employed the HTBI primer set. TCRdb processed the multiplex PCR reads anew with MiXCR; each CDR3 protein has one entry. Of a few hundred thousand distinct CDR3 sequences detected, roughly 25% appear once; the ten largest clones hold around four fifths. The sequencing sample was made of blood. These TCRs come from a man aged 45 to 65 with Graves' hyperthyroidism.

This clonotype showed up many times. This rearrangement joins TRBV6-1 to TRBJ1-2; D ambiguous. V lost 6 bases and J lost 4, with 15 bases in between. This CDR3 has 14 residues. Germline CDR1 reads MNHNS; CDR2 reads SASEGT. This CDR3 reads CASSPGPSGYGYTF. CDR3 nucleotides: TGTGCCAGCAGCCCCGGACCCTCGGGCTATGGCTACACCTTC.

V gene TRBV5-6 combines with J gene TRBJ1-6; the D gene is possibly TRBD1 (6 bases). V lost 4 bases, J lost 16 bases, and 18 bases lay in between. The germline gives CDR1 SGHDT, CDR2 YYEEEE. The CDR3 is made up of 13 amino acids. The CDR3 coding sequence is TGTGCCAGCAGCGCGGTCCGTGGGGGCTCTCTCCACTTT. Translation: CASSAVRGGSLHF.

V and J are TRBV10-3 and TRBJ1-2; D is possibly TRBD1 (5 bases). Germline V gene data show CDR1 as ENHRY and CDR2 as SYGVKD. Trimming shortened V by 4 bases and J by 0 bases, and 6 bases separated the two germline ends. This CDR3 comprises 13 residues. DNA for the CDR3: TGTGCCATCAGTGGGGGACCTAACTATGGCTACACCTTC. It is translated as CAISGGPNYGYTF.

This chain uses TRBV10-3 with TRBJ1-2; 8 bases line up with TRBD1. CDR3 length equals 13 residues. With V trimmed by 2 bases and J by 6 bases, 2 bases remained unmatched. Germline values: CDR1 ENHRY, CDR2 SYGVKD. The CDR3 loop is CAISEVDRDGYTF. The CDR3 DNA follows: TGTGCCATCAGTGAGGTGGACAGGGATGGCTACACCTTC.

This clonotype has only a few counts. The gene calls are TRBV2 and TRBJ2-1, with 8 positions matching TRBD2. The CDR3 is 14 amino acids. Germline V gene sequence: CDR1 SNHLY, CDR2 FYNNEI. After removal of 9 bases from V and 5 bases from J, the junction contained 9 bases not matched to a gene. The CDR3 DNA is TGTGCCAGTGAGACTAGCGTAAACGACAATGAGCAGTTCTTC. Translation gives CASETSVNDNEQFF.

This clonotype was found many times. This chain joins TRBV6-2 or TRBV6-3 and TRBJ2-1, with 13 bases aligning to TRBD2. Trimming at V came to 6 bases and at J to 2 bases, leaving 10 bases not matched to a gene. The CDR3 is 18 amino acids. Per the germline V gene, CDR1 is MNHEY and CDR2 is SVGEGT. CDR3 in amino acids: CASSQNLGLAGPYNEQFF. DNA for the CDR3: TGTGCCAGCAGCCAGAACTTGGGACTAGCGGGGCCCTACAATGAGCAGTTCTTC.

The genes are TRBV5-1 and TRBJ2-1; maybe TRBD1 (5 bases). V shed 4 bases and J shed 0 bases, with 11 bases lying between them. Germline V gives CDR1 SGHRS, CDR2 YFSETQ. The CDR3 sequence is 15 residues long. CDR3 amino acids: CASSKQASSYNEQFF. DNA of the CDR3: TGCGCCAGCAGCAAACAGGCGAGCTCCTACAATGAGCAGTTCTTC.

The chain has TRBV30 and TRBJ2-1; D remains ambiguous. There are 11 residues in the CDR3. CDR1 is GTSNPN and CDR2 is SVGIG in the germline V gene (reference sequence). The germline V and J ends were trimmed by 4 bases and 9 bases, with 10 bases remaining between them. The CDR3 spells CAWKSMGEQFF. The CDR3, as DNA: TGTGCCTGGAAATCAATGGGTGAGCAGTTCTTC.

This chain joins TRBV10-3 and TRBJ2-7; 13 nucleotides line up with TRBD2. V was pared by 9 bases and J by 3 bases, with 5 bases of the junction left unmatched. Per germline, CDR1 ENHRY and CDR2 SYGVKD. There are 14 residues in the CDR3. CDR3 nucleotides: TGTGCCATTAGGACTAGCGGGAGTATCTACGAGCAGTACTTC. Translated: CAIRTSGSIYEQYF.

J is TRBJ2-1 and V is TRBV5-1, with D possibly TRBD1 on 5 matching bases. The length of the CDR3 is 14 residues. Trimming stripped 0 bases from V and 6 bases from J, with 10 bases between. CDR1 is SGHRS, CDR2 YFSETQ, per germline. CDR3: CASSLGQGVNEQFF. DNA for the CDR3: TGCGCCAGCAGCTTGGGGCAGGGCGTCAATGAGCAGTTCTTC. Full variable domain (remainder filled in from reference TRBV5-1 and TRBJ2-1): KAGVTQTPRYLIKTRGQQVTLSCSPISGHRSVSWYQQTPGQGLQFLFEYFSETQRNKGNFPGRFSGRQFSNSRSEMNVSTLELGDSALYLCASSLGQGVNEQFFGPGTRLTVL.

This clonotype was observed at least ten times. The rearrangement links TRBV12-3 or TRBV12-4 to TRBJ2-1, with TRBD2 identical over 11 bases. Trimming at V came to 3 bases and at J to 8 bases, leaving 9 bases not matched to a gene. The CDR3 has 16 amino acids. CDR3 loop: CASSFPLAGAFDEQFF. The CDR3 nucleotides read TGTGCCAGCAGTTTCCCACTAGCGGGAGCTTTCGATGAGCAGTTCTTC.

This clonotype was seen more than once but under ten times. CDR3 loop: CASALRGGWKETQYF. The DNA of the CDR3 is TGTGCCAGCGCCCTTCGGGGGGGATGGAAAGAGACCCAGTACTTC. This chain links TRBV28 with TRBJ2-5, with 8 bases fitting TRBD2. The CDR3 is made up of 15 amino acids. Trimming cost V 8 bases and J 3 bases; bases outside gene matches: 11. Germline-derived CDR1 and CDR2 are MDHEN and SYDVKM.

The sample holds a few counts of this clonotype. The chain is built from TRBV18 and TRBJ2-7; D is uncertain. V shed 1 base and J shed 6 bases, with 13 bases lying between them. The length of the CDR3 is 14 residues. Germline values: CDR1 KGHSH, CDR2 LQKENI. The CDR3 sequence is CASSPLDGWAEQYF. In nucleotides, the CDR3 is TGTGCCAGCTCACCACTGGACGGGTGGGCCGAGCAGTACTTC.

This clonotype occurred a few times. The rearrangement links TRBV10-2 to TRBJ1-2; D is uncertain. The CDR3 runs 13 residues. V lost 0 bases and J 8 bases, leaving 10 bases between the germline ends. The V gene's germline CDR1 is WSHSY and CDR2 SAAADI. As DNA, the CDR3 is TGCGCCAGCAGTGAGTCGTTGGCAGGCGGCTACACCTTC. Its translation is CASSESLAGGYTF.

The table lists this clonotype with many counts. The rearrangement uses TRBV27 and TRBJ2-5; 13 bases are a match to TRBD2. This CDR3 spans 17 amino acids. The V and J ends lost 5 bases and 4 bases, in that order; junction bases with no gene match: 10. The germline CDR1 and CDR2 sequences are MNHEY and SMNVEV (reference sequence). The CDR3 DNA reads as TGTGCCAGCAGTGGAAGGACTAGCGGGAGATCCCGAGAGACCCAGTACTTC. Protein product: CASSGRTSGRSRETQYF.

The V and J genes are TRBV6-5 and TRBJ2-1, with TRBD2 identical over 7 bases. Germline CDR1 reads MNHEY; CDR2 reads SVGAGI. The junction had 3 bases not matched to a gene; V was cut back by 1 base and J by 0 bases. This CDR3 has 16 amino acids. This chain's CDR3 is CASSYLRESSYNEQFF. In DNA form, the CDR3 reads TGTGCCAGCAGTTACTTGCGGGAGAGCTCCTACAATGAGCAGTTCTTC.

The chain is built from TRBV9 and TRBJ2-1; perhaps D is TRBD1 or TRBD2 (5 bases each). CDR1 and CDR2 (germline): SGDLS, YYNGEE. The CDR3 length is 14 residues. The V gene lost 2 bases and the J gene lost 8 bases, with 14 bases spanning the gap. CDR3 loop: CASSVGTPRHEQFF. In DNA form, the CDR3 reads TGTGCCAGCAGCGTCGGGACCCCTCGGCATGAGCAGTTCTTC.

This chain uses TRBV11-2 with TRBJ1-5; tentatively, D is TRBD1 (6 bases). CDR3 length equals 14 residues. The germline V gene encodes CDR1 SGHAT and CDR2 FQNNGV. With 1 base removed from V and 9 bases from J, the gap between germline ends came to 13 bases. The CDR3 here is CASSLAWGRGPQHF. CDR3 nucleotides: TGTGCCAGCAGCTTAGCATGGGGCAGGGGGCCCCAGCATTTT.

The chain couples TRBV19 to TRBJ1-2, with a tentative D call TRBD1 (5 bases). The CDR3 totals 14 residues. Between the trimmed V and J ends, which lost 3 bases and 5 bases, there was a span of 13 bases. Germline assignment: CDR1 LNHDA and CDR2 SQIVND (reference sequence). This chain's CDR3 is CASSMGTTIYGYTF. The CDR3 coding sequence is TGTGCCAGTAGTATGGGGACCACGATTTATGGCTACACCTTC.

Concerning this clonotype: The junction does not match germline at one end; this may be a read error. V and J are TRBV4-1 and TRBJ2-7; 7 nucleotides line up with TRBD1. The germline CDR1 and CDR2 sequences are MGHRA and YSYEKL. The CDR3 covers 14 residues. The CDR3 DNA reads as TGCGCCAGCAGCCCGACAGGGACCTCCTACGAGCGGTACTTC. Its translation is CASSPTGTSYERYF.

This sequence joins TRBV7-3 and TRBJ2-5; tentatively, D is TRBD1 or TRBD2 (5 bases each). Germline loops: CDR1 SGHTA, CDR2 FQGTGA. The CDR3 runs to 15 residues. Trimming took 5 bases from V and 4 from J, leaving 17 bases between them. DNA for the CDR3: TGTGCCAGCAGCCCTACCCCTAGGGGACGAGAGACCCAGTACTTC. This encodes CASSPTPRGRETQYF.